This TCR beta chain was identified in a study of T cells in Graves' hyperthyroidism and ophthalmopathy. Amplification yielded TCR beta CDR3 regions, with RNA transcripts as the source. RT-PCR in the first round (using the HTBI primer set) targeted the TCR CDR3. From the multiplex PCR reads, TCRdb called clonotypes with MiXCR, one entry per CDR3 protein. This sample has hundreds of thousands of distinct CDR3 sequences, with around 20% found just once. Germline assignment: CDR1 MGHDK and CDR2 SYGVNS. Trimming took off 1 base at V and 1 base at J, with 10 bases between the two ends. The CDR3 totals 15 residues.

The chain employs TRBV25-1 and TRBJ1-1; D unclear. The TCR comes from a man aged 25-40 years with Graves' ophthalmopathy. Sequencing was performed on blood. The CDR3 DNA sequence: TGTGCCAGCAGTGAATTCGGGAGGGAGAACACTGAAGCTTTCTTT. Amino acid sequence: CASSEFGRENTEAFF.